Listed here is a single TCR beta chain. This entry is derived from a study of blood T cell repertoires in COVID-19. Study as a whole: Both acute and convalescent COVID-19 samples were obtained from the United States, Italy and Spain. Nucleic acid was either cDNA or gDNA, and it came from T cells, B-cell-depleted T cells, or PBMCs.

The CDR3 runs to 16 residues. In germline, CDR1 is SGHNT, CDR2 YENEEA. Trimming removed 5 bases from V and 3 bases from J, with 17 bases in between. Per the authors' pipeline: Nucleated cell number was recorded as an estimate derived from reference gene primer amplification. This table comes from immunoSEQ multiplex PCR, and its TCRdb copy is limited to in-frame clones, with some not included. V, J and clone size derive from that table, while D and trimming were established from the DNA sequence. The repertoire includes 200,000 to 250,000 clones, around nine tenths of them detected once, and about 1.6% sits in the top ten.

The sequenced sample was peripheral blood. The receptor comes from a woman aged 60-75 years who had recovered from COVID-19. The rearrangement uses TRBV11-3 and TRBJ2-1; D possibly corresponds to TRBD1 (6 bases). The CDR3 reads CASSPGQPGGYNEQFF. DNA of the CDR3: TGTGCCAGCAGCCCAGGACAGCCTGGTGGCTACAATGAGCAGTTCTTC. The complete variable domain, with remaining parts taken from reference TRBV11-3 and TRBJ2-1, reads EAGVVQSPRYKIIEKKQPVAFWCNPISGHNTLYWYLQNLGQGPELLIRYENEEAVDDSQLPKDRFSAERLKGVDSTLKIQPAELGDSAVYLCASSPGQPGGYNEQFFGPGTRLTVL.